Listed below are T cell receptor beta chains from one sample, sequenced in a study of post-analysis software for immune sequencing data. TCRdb reprocessed the PCR reads via MiXCR and lists one record per CDR3 protein. The repertoire holds 750,000 to 950,000 distinct CDR3 sequences, with about 57% as singletons. Material: blood. The receptors shown here come from a girl aged 10-17 years with multiple sclerosis. CDR3s include the opening cysteine and the closing phenylalanine or tryptophan. The D gene is left open where the match is weak. Clone sizes are given selectively: once, few, many, or a class where the clone is expanded.

D,size,J,length,V,DNA,CDR3
TRBD2,-,TRBJ2-4,17,TRBV10-3,TGTGCCACGACCGGGACTAGCAGCGTTGAAGCCAAAAACATTCAGTACTTC,CATTGTSSVEAKNIQYF
-,-,TRBJ1-5,14,TRBV2,TGTGCCAGCAGTGAAGCACAGGGAGGTCAGCCCCAGCATTTT,CASSEAQGGQPQHF
-,-,TRBJ1-5,18,TRBV14,TGTGCCAGCAGCCAAGATCCCCGGGCGGGAAGGAGTAATCAGCCCCAGCATTTT,CASSQDPRAGRSNQPQHF
TRBD1,-,TRBJ1-1,15,TRBV7-8,TGTGCCAGCAGCCTAAGGACAGGGGGATTCGCTGAAGCTTTCTTT,CASSLRTGGFAEAFF
-,-,TRBJ2-7,15,TRBV9,TGTGCCAGCAGCGTAGGAGGGGTACACTCCTACGAGCAGTACTTC,CASSVGGVHSYEQYF
-,-,TRBJ2-7,18,TRBV14,TGTGCCAGCAGCCAAGCGGGCAGGGCGCCGCGAGACGCCTACGAGCAGTACTTC,CASSQAGRAPRDAYEQYF
-,few,TRBJ1-2,15,TRBV11-2,TGTGCCAGCAGCTTAGATCTTGGGGCGGGCTATGGCTACACCTTC,CASSLDLGAGYGYTF
-,once,TRBJ1-2,15,TRBV30,TGTGCCTGGAGTCGGGGGGGAGTCGGTAACTATGGCTACACCTTC,CAWSRGGVGNYGYTF
TRBD1,-,TRBJ2-1,14,TRBV10-3,TGTGCCATTCGGGACAGGGGCTCCTACAATGAGCAGTTCTTC,CAIRDRGSYNEQFF
-,few,TRBJ2-1,15,TRBV5-1,TGCGCCAGCAGCTTAGAAACGGGGCGCGACAATGAGCAGTTCTTC,CASSLETGRDNEQFF
-,-,TRBJ2-7,14,TRBV7-2,TGTGCCAGCAGCCAAATTACGGATACCTACGAGCAGTACTTC,CASSQITDTYEQYF
-,-,TRBJ2-7,14,TRBV7-2,TGTGCCAGCAGCTGGCGGGACGGAGGGTACGAGCAGTACTTC,CASSWRDGGYEQYF
-,-,TRBJ1-2,15,TRBV5-5,TGTGCCAGCAGCCCCAACGGGTTTGGTAGCTACGGCTACACCTTC,CASSPNGFGSYGYTF
TRBD2,-,TRBJ2-7,16,TRBV3-1,TGTGCCAGCAGCCCCGGCGTAGCGGGAAGTTCCTACGAGCAGTACTTC,CASSPGVAGSSYEQYF
TRBD2,once,TRBJ2-2,16,TRBV14,TGTGCCAGCAGCCGTGGACTAGCGGGACACACCGGGGAGCTGTTTTTT,CASSRGLAGHTGELFF
TRBD2,-,TRBJ2-1,13,TRBV30,TGTGCCTTCAGCCGGCGGGGGAGGAATGAGCAGTTCTTC,CAFSRRGRNEQFF
-,-,TRBJ2-7,13,TRBV20-1,TGCAGTGCTAGTTCCCCGGACTCCTACGAGCAGTACTTC,CSASSPDSYEQYF
TRBD2,-,TRBJ2-7,14,TRBV29-1,TGCAGCGGCCAAGGACTAGCGCCCTCGAACGAGCAGTACTTC,CSGQGLAPSNEQYF
-,-,TRBJ2-1,16,TRBV20-1,TGCAGTGCTAGAGATAGGGCGGAGCGACGATACAATGAGCAGTTCTTC,CSARDRAERRYNEQFF
-,-,TRBJ1-4,10,TRBV20-1,TGCAGTGCTATGACGGAAAAACTGTTTTTT,CSAMTEKLFF
-,-,TRBJ2-5,12,TRBV6-5,TGTGCCAGCAGTTATGGCTGGGAGACCCAGTACTTC,CASSYGWETQYF
-,few,TRBJ2-3,13,TRBV29-1,TGCAGCGTTGCTGGACGTAACACAGATACGCAGTATTTT,CSVAGRNTDTQYF
TRBD1,-,TRBJ1-5,13,TRBV20-1,TGCAGTGCTTCGACAGGGGGTGATCAGCCCCAGCATTTT,CSASTGGDQPQHF
TRBD1,once,TRBJ2-1,17,TRBV5-5,TGTGCCAGCAGCTCGGCTTGGACAGGGTTTACCTACAATGAGCAGTTCTTC,CASSSAWTGFTYNEQFF
TRBD2,-,TRBJ2-1,17,TRBV20-1,TGCAGTGCGGAACTAGCGGGAGGGCCGCGCTCCTACAATGAGCAGTTCTTC,CSAELAGGPRSYNEQFF
TRBD1,few,TRBJ2-7,14,TRBV7-6,TGTGCCAGCAGCTTAAGTGACAGGGATTACGAGCAGTACTTC,CASSLSDRDYEQYF
-,-,TRBJ2-1,18,TRBV29-1,TGCAGCTTTGAGCGCGGGTCCCCGAAACTACAAACCTACAATGAGCAGTTCTTC,CSFERGSPKLQTYNEQFF
TRBD2,-,TRBJ2-7,19,TRBV5-1,TGCGCCAGCAGCTTGGACCCCGGGACTAGCGGGATAAAGAGCGACGAGCAGTACTTC,CASSLDPGTSGIKSDEQYF
TRBD2,-,TRBJ2-1,15,TRBV5-1,TGCGCCAGCAGGGTAGCGGGATTAACCTACAATGAGCAGTTCTTC,CASRVAGLTYNEQFF
TRBD2,few,TRBJ2-1,18,TRBV14,TGTGCCAGCAGCCAAGAAGGGACACATTCTAGACTAGCGGGAGTAGAGTTCTTC,CASSQEGTHSRLAGVEFF
TRBD2,-,TRBJ2-1,15,TRBV12-3/TRBV12-4,TGTGCCAGCAGGAGAACTAGCGGGAGTGGCAATGAGCAGTTCTTC,CASRRTSGSGNEQFF
-,few,TRBJ2-3,14,TRBV6-4,TGTGCCAGCAGTGACGGGGGAGAGACAGATACGCAGTATTTT,CASSDGGETDTQYF
TRBD2,few,TRBJ2-7,16,TRBV15,TGTGCCACCAGCCCACGGATACTAGCGGTACGGGACGAGCAGTACTTC,CATSPRILAVRDEQYF
TRBD1,-,TRBJ2-1,14,TRBV27,TGTGCCAGCGCGGGACAGGGTTTCTACAATGAGCAGTTCTTC,CASAGQGFYNEQFF
TRBD1,few,TRBJ2-5,14,TRBV24-1,TGTGCCACCAGTCGGGGACAGGGGCAAGAGACCCAGTACTTC,CATSRGQGQETQYF
TRBD2,-,TRBJ2-1,18,TRBV6-5,TGTGCCAGCAGTTACTCGTGGCCCCTAGCGGGAGGAGTAAGTGAGCAGTTCTTC,CASSYSWPLAGGVSEQFF
-,-,TRBJ2-5,14,TRBV7-6,TGTGCCAGCAGCCAAAGGGTCCTCCAAGAGACCCAGTACTTC,CASSQRVLQETQYF
-,-,TRBJ2-5,14,TRBV6-5,TGTGCCAGCAGTTACTCAGGGGATTACGAGACCCAGTACTTC,CASSYSGDYETQYF
-,-,TRBJ2-7,13,TRBV2,TGTGCCAGCAGGACAAACGGCGACTACGAGCAGTACTTC,CASRTNGDYEQYF
TRBD1,-,TRBJ2-5,15,TRBV5-6,TGTGCCAGCAGCACGGGACAGGGTAACCAAGAGACCCAGTACTTC,CASSTGQGNQETQYF
-,-,TRBJ1-5,14,TRBV2,TGTGCCAGCACCTGGACAGTTACCAATCAGCCCCAGCATTTT,CASTWTVTNQPQHF
TRBD1,few,TRBJ2-7,13,TRBV29-1,TGCAGCGTCGCGGGACAGGGGTTTAGCGAGCAGTACTTC,CSVAGQGFSEQYF
TRBD1,-,TRBJ2-7,16,TRBV7-8,TGTGCCAGCAGCACAGCCTCAGGGGGCCAGAGTCCCGAGCAGTACTTC,CASSTASGGQSPEQYF
TRBD1,-,TRBJ1-1,14,TRBV2,TGTGCCAGCAGACGGGACAGAGGGAACACTGAAGCTTTCTTT,CASRRDRGNTEAFF
-,-,TRBJ2-5,14,TRBV25-1,TGTGCCAGCAGTGAACAGGGGAACGGAGAGACCCAGTACTTC,CASSEQGNGETQYF